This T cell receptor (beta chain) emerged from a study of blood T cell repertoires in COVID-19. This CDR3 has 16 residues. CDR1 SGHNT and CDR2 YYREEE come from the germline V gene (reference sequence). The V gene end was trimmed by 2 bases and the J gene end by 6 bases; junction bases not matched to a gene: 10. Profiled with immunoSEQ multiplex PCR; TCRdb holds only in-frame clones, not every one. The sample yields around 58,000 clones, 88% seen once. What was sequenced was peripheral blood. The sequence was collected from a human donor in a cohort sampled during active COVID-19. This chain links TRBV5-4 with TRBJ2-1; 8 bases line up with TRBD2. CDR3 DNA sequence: TGTGCCAGCAGCTTTCGGAGTGCGGGAGGTGGCAATGAGCAGTTCTTC. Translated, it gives CASSFRSAGGGNEQFF.